The 4 T cell receptor beta chains below come from one sample, sequenced in a study of cytomegalovirus exposure and HLA in healthy donors (dated by TCRdb to the late 2010s). The library was obtained by the immunoSEQ multiplex PCR assay. The multiplex PCR relied on a mix of 60 forward primers for TCR Vbeta segments and 13 reverse primers for TCR Jbeta segments. Entries here come from immuneACCESS through TCRdb and include only in-frame sequences with V and J called. Some clones fail to appear in such tables; in the studies checked, an unresolved V gene covers under half of the shortfall, and the cause of the remainder is unknown. The sample yields about 110,000 clones; approximately 15% were counted once. Roughly 2% of the sample belongs to the ten largest clones. Sequences were obtained from PBMCs. All receptors derive from a young woman in good health and CMV-seronegative.

This sequence joins TRBV27 and TRBJ1-3; 9 bases align to TRBD1. V was pared by 8 bases and J by 1 base, with 12 bases of the junction left unmatched. Germline loops: CDR1 MNHEY, CDR2 SMNVEV (reference sequence). CDR3 length: 17 amino acids. The CDR3 DNA sequence: TGTGCCAGCCGGAGCCATGGGACAGGGCTATCTGGAAACACCATATATTTT. Encoded protein: CASRSHGTGLSGNTIYF.

This clone showed up just a few times. The gene calls are TRBV5-1 and TRBJ2-7; 9 nucleotides line up with TRBD1. Unmatched junction bases numbered 7, after V lost 2 bases and J lost 7 bases. Looked up from germline, CDR1 is SGHRS and CDR2 is YFSETQ. The CDR3 covers 14 residues. The CDR3 loop is CASSLQGAKEEQYF. DNA of the CDR3: TGCGCCAGCAGCTTACAGGGGGCAAAGGAGGAGCAGTACTTC.

This clone was observed a handful of times. The J gene is TRBJ2-7, the V gene TRBV27; D is unresolved. Germline loops: CDR1 MNHEY, CDR2 SMNVEV (reference sequence). Trimming took off 6 bases at V and 1 base at J, with 7 bases between the two ends. The CDR3 length is 12 residues. The CDR3, as DNA: TGTGCCAGCAGCCTTAGATCCTACGAGCAGTACTTC. Its protein product is CASSLRSYEQYF.

This chain connects TRBV4-1 to TRBJ1-2; unclear D gene. Germline V CDR1 and CDR2: MGHRA, YSYEKL. The ends were cut back, 1 base at V and 4 bases at J, with 10 bases in the middle. This CDR3 spans 14 amino acids. CDR3 bases: TGCGCCAGCAGCCAAGTGGGAGGGAGCTATGGCTACACCTTC. Encoded protein: CASSQVGGSYGYTF.